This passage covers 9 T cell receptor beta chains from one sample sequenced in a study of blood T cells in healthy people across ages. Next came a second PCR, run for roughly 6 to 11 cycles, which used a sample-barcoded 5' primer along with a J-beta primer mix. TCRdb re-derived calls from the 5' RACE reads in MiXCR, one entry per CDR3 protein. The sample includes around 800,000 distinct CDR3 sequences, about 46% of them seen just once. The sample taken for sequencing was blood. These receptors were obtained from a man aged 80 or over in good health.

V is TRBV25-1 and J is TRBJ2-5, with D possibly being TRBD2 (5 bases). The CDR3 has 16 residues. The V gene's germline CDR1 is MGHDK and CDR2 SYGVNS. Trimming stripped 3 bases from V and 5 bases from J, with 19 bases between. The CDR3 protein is CASSDSFNGVGETQYF. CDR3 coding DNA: TGTGCCAGCAGTGACTCATTTAACGGGGTTGGCGAGACCCAGTACTTC.

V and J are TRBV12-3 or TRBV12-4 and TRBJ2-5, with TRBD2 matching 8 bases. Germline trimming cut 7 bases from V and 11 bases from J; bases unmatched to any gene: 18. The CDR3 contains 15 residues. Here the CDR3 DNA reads TGTGCCAGCATCGTTACCGGGACTAGTTTTAATGAGCAGTACTTC. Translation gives CASIVTGTSFNEQYF.

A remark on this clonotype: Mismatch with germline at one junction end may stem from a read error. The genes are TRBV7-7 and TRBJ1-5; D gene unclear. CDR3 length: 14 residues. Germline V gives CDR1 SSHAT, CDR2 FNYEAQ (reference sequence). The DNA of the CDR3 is TGTGCTAGCAAGGGAATGTGGGGCAATCAGCCCCAGCATTTT. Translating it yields CASKGMWGNQPQHF. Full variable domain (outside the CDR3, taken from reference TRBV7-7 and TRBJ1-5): GAGVSQSPRYKVTKRGQDVTLRCDPISSHATLYWYQQALGQGPEFLTYFNYEAQPDKSGLPSDRFSAERPEGSISTLTIQRTEQRDSAMYRCASKGMWGNQPQHFGDGTRLSIL.

This CDR3 is CSVEARTSFKQFF. In DNA, the CDR3 is TGCAGCGTTGAAGCTCGGACTTCTTTTAAGCAGTTCTTC. This chain joins TRBV29-1 and TRBJ2-1, with D possibly matching TRBD2 (5 bases). The CDR3 is 13 amino acids. The V end was cut by 1 base, the J end by 11 bases, with 15 bases between. The germline CDR1 and CDR2 sequences are SQVTM and ANQGSEA.

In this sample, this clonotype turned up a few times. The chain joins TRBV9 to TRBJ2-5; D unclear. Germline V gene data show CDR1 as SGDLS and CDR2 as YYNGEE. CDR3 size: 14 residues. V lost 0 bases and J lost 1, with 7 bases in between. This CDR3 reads CASSVGFLQETQYF. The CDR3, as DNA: TGTGCCAGCAGCGTAGGTTTCCTCCAAGAGACCCAGTACTTC.

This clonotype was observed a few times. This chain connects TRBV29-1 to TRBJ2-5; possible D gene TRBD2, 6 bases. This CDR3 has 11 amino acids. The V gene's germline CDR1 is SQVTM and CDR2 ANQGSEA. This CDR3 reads CSGDWRETQYF. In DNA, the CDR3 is TGCAGTGGGGACTGGCGAGAGACCCAGTACTTC.

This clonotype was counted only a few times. The CDR3 reads CASSLLDRGPIETQYF. The CDR3, as DNA: TGTGCCAGCAGCTTATTGGACAGGGGGCCGATAGAGACCCAGTACTTC. V gene TRBV7-9 combines with J gene TRBJ2-5; 11 nucleotides match TRBD1. Germline V CDR1 and CDR2: SEHNR, FQNEAQ (reference sequence). The CDR3 is 16 amino acids. The ends lost 2 bases at V and 4 bases at J; junction bases unmatched: 6.

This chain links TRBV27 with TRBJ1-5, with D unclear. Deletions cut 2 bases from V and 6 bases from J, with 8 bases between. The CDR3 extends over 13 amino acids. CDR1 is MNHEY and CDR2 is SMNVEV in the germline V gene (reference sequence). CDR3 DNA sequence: TGTGCCAGCAGTTTAGCTTTTGGTCAGCCCCAGCATTTT. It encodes CASSLAFGQPQHF.

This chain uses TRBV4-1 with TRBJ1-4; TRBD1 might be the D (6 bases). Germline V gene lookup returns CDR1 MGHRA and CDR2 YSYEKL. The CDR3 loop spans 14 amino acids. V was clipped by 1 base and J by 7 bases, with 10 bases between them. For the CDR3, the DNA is TGCGCCAGCAGCCAAGCGCAGGGGACTGAAAAACTGTTTTTT. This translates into CASSQAQGTEKLFF.